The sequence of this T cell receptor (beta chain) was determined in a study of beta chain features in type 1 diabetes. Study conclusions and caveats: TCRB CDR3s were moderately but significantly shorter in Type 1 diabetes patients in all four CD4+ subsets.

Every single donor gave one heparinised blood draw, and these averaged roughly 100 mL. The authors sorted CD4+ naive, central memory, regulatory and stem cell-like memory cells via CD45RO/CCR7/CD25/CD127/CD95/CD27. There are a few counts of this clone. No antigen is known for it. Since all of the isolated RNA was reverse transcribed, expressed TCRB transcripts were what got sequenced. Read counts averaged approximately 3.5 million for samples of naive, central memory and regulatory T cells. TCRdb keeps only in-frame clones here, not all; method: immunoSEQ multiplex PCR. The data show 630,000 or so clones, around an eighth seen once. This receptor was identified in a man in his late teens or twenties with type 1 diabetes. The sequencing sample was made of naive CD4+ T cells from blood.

Here the CDR3 reads CAISVEGRELFF. CDR3 DNA: TGTGCCATCAGTGTGGAGGGGAGGGAGCTGTTTTTT. The rearrangement joins TRBV10-3 to TRBJ2-2, with D possibly matching TRBD2 (6 bases). The CDR3 is 12 amino acids. V lost 4 bases, J lost 9 bases, and 9 bases lay in between. Germline V gene lookup returns CDR1 ENHRY and CDR2 SYGVKD.